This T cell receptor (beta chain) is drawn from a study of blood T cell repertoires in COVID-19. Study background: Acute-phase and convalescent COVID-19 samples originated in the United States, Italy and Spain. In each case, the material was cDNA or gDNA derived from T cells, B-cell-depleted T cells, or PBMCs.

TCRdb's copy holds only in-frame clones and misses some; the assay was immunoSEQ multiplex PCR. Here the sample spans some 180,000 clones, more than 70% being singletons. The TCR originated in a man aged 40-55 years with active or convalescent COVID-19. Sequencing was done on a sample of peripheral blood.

CDR3 in DNA: TGTGCCAGCAGCCGGGACAGGGACACAGATACGCAGTATTTT. Translating gives CASSRDRDTDTQYF. The rearrangement links TRBV28 to TRBJ2-3; 9 bases match TRBD1. This CDR3 has 14 residues. The V segment lost 6 bases and the J segment 2 bases; nucleotides outside the gene matches: 3. The germline gives CDR1 MDHEN, CDR2 SYDVKM.